Listed below are T cell receptor beta chains from one sample, sequenced in a study of early T cells in non-severe SARS-CoV-2 infection. TCRdb fed the 5' RACE reads into MiXCR, producing one record per CDR3 protein. The sample has tens of thousands of distinct CDR3 sequences, about 5% seen once; the top ten hold 7.6%. Sequencing was performed on whole blood. Receptors originate from an adult who was a healthcare worker with PCR-confirmed SARS-CoV-2 infection or an uninfected control (not recorded which). CDR3s include the opening cysteine and the closing phenylalanine or tryptophan. D genes are given only for firm matches. Only part of the rows carry a size: once, few, many, or a class if the clone is expanded.

j_gene | abundance | v_gene | d_gene | CDR3aa | CDR3nt
TRBJ2-2 | many | TRBV6-5 | TRBD2 | CASSYPGLAPGELFF | TGTGCCAGCAGTTACCCCGGACTAGCTCCCGGGGAGCTGTTTTTT
TRBJ2-3 | - | TRBV10-2 | TRBD2 | CASAPSGRSDTQYF | TGCGCCAGCGCCCCTAGCGGGAGGTCAGATACGCAGTATTTT
TRBJ2-3 | many | TRBV25-1 | - | CASSEWAGVIADTQYF | TGTGCCAGCAGTGAATGGGCAGGGGTCATTGCAGATACGCAGTATTTT
TRBJ2-3 | many | TRBV7-2 | TRBD2 | CASRASGGLSTDTQYF | TGTGCCAGCCGGGCTAGCGGGGGGTTAAGCACAGATACGCAGTATTTT
TRBJ1-1 | many | TRBV20-1 | - | CSAARNRRQPNTEAFF | TGCAGTGCGGCCCGTAACCGACGACAGCCGAACACTGAAGCTTTCTTT
TRBJ1-2 | many | TRBV20-1 | - | CSAPWFAGAGGYTF | TGCAGTGCTCCCTGGTTTGCGGGGGCCGGTGGCTACACCTTC
TRBJ2-3 | many | TRBV2 | - | CASTQGGGGSDTQYF | TGTGCCAGCACCCAGGGGGGGGGCGGCTCAGATACGCAGTATTTT
TRBJ2-4 | many | TRBV12-3/TRBV12-4 | - | CASRPNRENIQYF | TGTGCCAGCAGGCCTAACAGGGAAAACATTCAGTACTTC
TRBJ1-2 | many | TRBV29-1 | - | CSAQGPINNYGYTF | TGCAGCGCACAAGGACCGATCAATAACTATGGCTACACCTTC
TRBJ2-1 | - | TRBV11-3 | - | CASSLGEAEQFF | TGTGCCAGCAGCTTGGGCGAGGCTGAGCAGTTCTTC
TRBJ1-5 | many | TRBV12-3/TRBV12-4 | TRBD1 | CASRLTGVGQPQHF | TGTGCCAGCAGGCTAACAGGGGTGGGGCAGCCCCAGCATTTT
TRBJ1-1 | many | TRBV4-2 | TRBD1 | CASSQGFWQGDTEAFF | TGTGCCAGCAGCCAAGGCTTCTGGCAGGGGGACACTGAAGCTTTCTTT
TRBJ2-7 | few | TRBV18 | - | CASSPTSGYEQYF | TGTGCCAGCTCACCAACGTCAGGTTACGAGCAGTACTTC
TRBJ2-1 | - | TRBV29-1 | - | CSVGSAGRNEQFF | TGCAGCGTTGGGTCGGCAGGGCGCAATGAGCAGTTCTTC
TRBJ2-2 | many | TRBV4-2 | - | CASSQAARGTGELFF | TGTGCCAGCAGCCAAGCAGCAAGAGGGACCGGGGAGCTGTTTTTT
TRBJ2-5 | many | TRBV4-1 | - | CASSQGRWGEETQYF | TGCGCCAGCAGCCAAGGGCGGTGGGGTGAAGAGACCCAGTACTTC
TRBJ2-3 | - | TRBV6-2/TRBV6-3 | - | CASTPRTPSTDTQYF | TGTGCCAGCACCCCCCGCACTCCAAGCACAGATACGCAGTATTTT
TRBJ2-1 | many | TRBV5-1 | - | CASSFGANPYNEQFF | TGCGCCAGCAGCTTCGGAGCGAATCCCTACAATGAGCAGTTCTTC
TRBJ2-4 | - | TRBV19 | TRBD1 | CASSSGSDRGRAKNIQYF | TGTGCCAGTAGTTCCGGGTCAGACAGGGGGCGAGCCAAAAACATTCAGTACTTC
TRBJ2-5 | - | TRBV2 | - | CASTRGAQETQYF | TGTGCCAGCACCCGGGGGGCCCAAGAGACCCAGTACTTC
TRBJ1-2 | many | TRBV12-3/TRBV12-4 | TRBD1 | CASTLEGARRGGYTF | TGTGCCAGCACATTGGAGGGGGCGCGAAGAGGTGGCTACACCTTC
TRBJ2-7 | once | TRBV7-9 | TRBD1 | CASSLTSGTGGYEQYF | TGTGCCAGCAGCCTCACCTCCGGGACAGGGGGCTACGAGCAGTACTTC
TRBJ2-1 | many | TRBV11-2 | TRBD2 | CASSNGGLVPSNEQFF | TGTGCCAGCAGCAATGGAGGACTAGTCCCCTCCAATGAGCAGTTCTTC
TRBJ1-5 | - | TRBV27 | - | CASSLVGARSNQPQHF | TGTGCCAGCAGTTTAGTGGGGGCGCGGAGCAATCAGCCCCAGCATTTT
TRBJ2-3 | many | TRBV5-4 | - | CASRPIGADTQYF | TGTGCCAGCAGACCCATAGGGGCGGATACGCAGTATTTT
TRBJ1-5 | many | TRBV30 | - | CAGRTGNQPQHF | TGTGCCGGCCGGACGGGGAATCAGCCCCAGCATTTT
TRBJ1-5 | many | TRBV12-3/TRBV12-4 | - | CASSLEASNQPQHF | TGTGCCAGCAGTTTAGAGGCTAGCAATCAGCCCCAGCATTTT
TRBJ1-1 | many | TRBV12-3/TRBV12-4 | TRBD1 | CASSRQTGALGDTEAFF | TGTGCCAGCAGCCGTCAAACAGGGGCGCTGGGGGACACTGAAGCTTTCTTT
TRBJ2-2 | many | TRBV7-2 | - | CASSYQTAGELFF | TGTGCCAGCAGCTATCAGACTGCCGGGGAGCTGTTTTTT
TRBJ2-7 | few | TRBV10-2 | - | CASSGKTTGTRVSGEQYF | TGCGCCAGCAGTGGCAAAACGACCGGGACACGGGTTTCCGGCGAGCAGTACTTC
TRBJ2-5 | - | TRBV6-6 | - | CASSPTSWETQYF | TGTGCCAGCAGTCCTACTAGCTGGGAGACCCAGTACTTC
TRBJ2-1 | many | TRBV24-1 | - | CATRGAGPFYNEQFF | TGTGCCACCAGGGGGGCGGGCCCCTTCTACAATGAGCAGTTCTTC
TRBJ2-1 | many | TRBV20-1 | TRBD2 | CSAPPGLAGGNEQFF | TGCAGTGCTCCCCCAGGGCTAGCGGGGGGGAATGAGCAGTTCTTC
TRBJ2-3 | many | TRBV30 | - | CAWENGPTDTQYF | TGTGCCTGGGAGAATGGGCCCACAGATACGCAGTATTTT
TRBJ1-4 | many | TRBV27 | - | CASSAAGVVNEKLFF | TGTGCCAGCAGTGCCGCAGGGGTAGTTAATGAAAAACTGTTTTTT
TRBJ2-7 | - | TRBV6-2/TRBV6-3 | - | CASTRTDYEQYF | TGTGCCAGCACCCGGACAGACTACGAGCAGTACTTC
TRBJ2-7 | few | TRBV12-3/TRBV12-4 | - | CASTRDLASYEQYF | TGTGCCAGCACCCGGGACCTAGCATCGTACGAGCAGTACTTC
TRBJ1-1 | many | TRBV29-1 | - | CSVDLRTAVFF | TGCAGCGTTGATCTAAGGACGGCGGTTTTCTTT
TRBJ2-7 | many | TRBV2 | - | CASRPPGAYEQYF | TGTGCCAGCAGGCCCCCAGGGGCCTACGAGCAGTACTTC
TRBJ2-7 | many | TRBV5-1 | - | CASSPTVGKNYEQYF | TGCGCCAGCAGCCCAACAGTGGGCAAGAACTACGAGCAGTACTTC
TRBJ1-1 | many | TRBV4-2 | - | CASSQQGYNTEAFF | TGTGCCAGCAGCCAACAGGGGTACAACACTGAAGCTTTCTTT
TRBJ2-1 | many | TRBV20-1 | TRBD2 | CSARDSGRNHEQFF | TGCAGTGCTAGAGATAGCGGGAGGAATCATGAGCAGTTCTTC
TRBJ1-3 | many | TRBV7-2 | - | CASSLAWQSSGNTIYF | TGTGCCAGCAGCTTAGCGTGGCAGAGCTCTGGAAACACCATATATTTT
TRBJ2-1 | many | TRBV6-2/TRBV6-3 | - | CASSLRWRSDEQFF | TGTGCCAGCAGTTTAAGGTGGAGAAGTGATGAGCAGTTCTTC
TRBJ2-5 | - | TRBV2 | TRBD1 | CASGQAETQYF | TGTGCCAGTGGACAGGCGGAGACCCAGTACTTC
TRBJ2-7 | many | TRBV10-3 | TRBD1 | CAIRQTGAGEQYF | TGTGCCATTCGTCAAACAGGGGCTGGGGAGCAGTACTTC
TRBJ2-2 | many | TRBV7-2 | TRBD1 | CASSPYPGQANTGELFF | TGTGCCAGCAGCCCTTATCCGGGACAGGCGAACACCGGGGAGCTGTTTTTT
TRBJ2-3 | many | TRBV10-2 | - | CASSERLSTDTQYF | TGCGCCAGCAGTGAGAGGCTAAGCACAGATACGCAGTATTTT
TRBJ2-3 | - | TRBV4-1 | - | CASSHEGLGADTQYF | TGCGCCAGCAGCCACGAGGGCCTTGGCGCAGATACGCAGTATTTT
TRBJ1-5 | many | TRBV27 | - | CASSLGGLGNQPQHF | TGTGCCAGCAGTTTAGGCGGCCTGGGCAATCAGCCCCAGCATTTT
TRBJ2-7 | many | TRBV5-4 | - | CASRTFGTYEQYF | TGTGCCAGCAGAACCTTCGGTACCTACGAGCAGTACTTC